This TCR beta chain comes out of a study of vaccination and CD4 T cells after COVID-19 (dated by TCRdb to between 2021 and 2024). In terms of the full investigation: Convalescent patients had a positive SARS-CoV-2 result on nasal swab PCR, and of these patients, several had mild disease and one had severe disease. Six males and four females were included in the convalescent cohort, with two Hispanic individuals, seven Caucasians, two Asians and one multiracial person represented. Each participant got two doses of either the Pfizer-BioNTech BNT162b2 vaccine (n=8) or the Moderna mRNA-1273 vaccine (n=2). Post-COVID blood samples from convalescent patients were collected a median of 101 days after diagnosis, with a range of 35 to 161 days. Post-vaccine blood samples were collected a median of approximately eleven weeks after the second vaccine dose, ranging from about 12 to 241 days. Overlapping spike peptide pools from SARS-CoV-2 and from the common cold coronaviruses HCoV-NL63, HCoV-OC43 and HCoV-229E were used as culture stimuli. As controls, cultures received a CEFX viral epitope pool (the positive control), an HIV-1 Nef peptide pool (the negative control), or no peptide at all. In around ten COVID-19 convalescent patients and a handful of infection-naive healthy vaccine recipients, the spike-specific CD4+ TCR repertoire before mRNA vaccination was compared with the repertoire after mRNA vaccination.

The library was generated by PCR. At the Johns Hopkins FTIC core, DNA from the cultured CD4+ T cells underwent TCR sequencing with the Oncomine TCR Beta short-read assay. The QIAamp micro DNA kit was used to extract genomic DNA from the cultured CD4+ T cells. Oncomine TCR Beta libraries from cultured CD4+ T cells were pooled with unique dual indexes and sequenced on an Illumina iSeq 100. In the authors' own workflow: Non-productive sequences were filtered out, and CDR3s that did not start with C, did not end with F or W, or were shorter than 7 amino acids were discarded. Antigen-specific clonotypes were identified using the MANAFEST web application through comparison of peptide-stimulated wells with reference and other culture wells. For a clone to be called positive, the clone needed an FDR below 0.05, an odds ratio above 5, and a productive frequency above 0.1% in at least two of three replicate wells. Cross-reactive clonotypes were defined as significantly expanded in both SARS-CoV-2 spike wells and at least one common cold coronavirus spike condition. CDR3 homology was assessed with Levenshtein distances (stringdist) and unrooted phylogenetic trees (ape) in R version 3.6.1. In-frame beta chains were kept once TCRdb had trimmed the public reads at Q25 with fastp and called clones with MiXCR. Rows matching on CDR3 protein sequence are summarized as one entry with the most common DNA and genes. The V and J calls reflect TCRdb's pipeline rather than the authors' work. This sample is represented by fewer than 15,000 distinct CDR3 sequences; less than 60% of them were singletons. Clones ranked in the top ten supply roughly a tenth of the sample.

Interpreted using the paper, the treatment or condition label stands for: roughly 11-day PBMC culture with coronavirus spike peptide pools or control peptides (ViraFEST assay). To expand antigen-specific T cells with peptide pools and then pick out the expanded clonotypes through TCR sequencing, the study relied on the ViraFEST assay. The convalescent patients' positive SARS-CoV-2 PCR tests were from March to December 2020, which was before the Alpha, Beta and Delta variants emerged in the United States. PBMCs were cultured at around 2.2 million per well in IMDM supplemented with roughly 5% human AB serum and approximately 10 IU/ml IL-2, with about 11 ug/ml peptide pools added. On days 3 and 7, half of the culture medium was replaced with fresh IL-2-containing medium. After around 11 days of culture, CD4+ T cells were isolated by negative selection using the EasySep CD4+ T cell isolation kit. Ficoll-Paque Plus gradient centrifugation was used to isolate PBMCs from whole blood, and the isolated PBMCs were then either used fresh or cryopreserved at -140C. Culture conditions were generally each tested in triplicate wells.

General conclusions and limits of the study: The median number of SARS-CoV-2-reactive clonotypes rose from about 23 after infection to 30 to 45 after vaccination, but the change was not significant. In convalescent patients, nearly all vaccine-specific clones (304 of 307) were found to be mono-reactive for SARS-CoV-2 spike rather than cross-reactive with common cold coronaviruses. Among convalescent patients, a median 86.3% of the SARS-CoV-2-reactive clones seen after vaccination appeared only after vaccination, which suggests priming specific to the vaccine. Relatively few convalescent patients were included in the study, and early timepoints after natural infection were not analyzed.

CDR1 and CDR2 are read off the germline V gene (reference sequence) as DFQATT and SNEGSKA. For this chain, trimming is 2 bases at the V end and 5 bases at the J end, and the number of junction bases without a gene match is 8. Reading from cysteine to phenylalanine, the CDR3 counts 14 amino acids. The DNA shown is the 42-base CDR3, in frame from base 1. In this sample, this clonotype turned up once. It has no known antigen specificity. No quality values exist for individual bases; no much larger clone is one base distant. One read alone provides weak support. The source material was CD4+ T cells from blood, cultured in vitro. The source is a human donor who had recovered from COVID-19. The V gene is TRBV20-1 and the J gene is TRBJ1-1; 7 of the junction bases match TRBD1. The CDR3 sequence is CSARKTGVRTEAFF. The DNA sequence is given as TGCAGTGCTAGAAAAACAGGGGTACGGACTGAAGCTTTCTTT.